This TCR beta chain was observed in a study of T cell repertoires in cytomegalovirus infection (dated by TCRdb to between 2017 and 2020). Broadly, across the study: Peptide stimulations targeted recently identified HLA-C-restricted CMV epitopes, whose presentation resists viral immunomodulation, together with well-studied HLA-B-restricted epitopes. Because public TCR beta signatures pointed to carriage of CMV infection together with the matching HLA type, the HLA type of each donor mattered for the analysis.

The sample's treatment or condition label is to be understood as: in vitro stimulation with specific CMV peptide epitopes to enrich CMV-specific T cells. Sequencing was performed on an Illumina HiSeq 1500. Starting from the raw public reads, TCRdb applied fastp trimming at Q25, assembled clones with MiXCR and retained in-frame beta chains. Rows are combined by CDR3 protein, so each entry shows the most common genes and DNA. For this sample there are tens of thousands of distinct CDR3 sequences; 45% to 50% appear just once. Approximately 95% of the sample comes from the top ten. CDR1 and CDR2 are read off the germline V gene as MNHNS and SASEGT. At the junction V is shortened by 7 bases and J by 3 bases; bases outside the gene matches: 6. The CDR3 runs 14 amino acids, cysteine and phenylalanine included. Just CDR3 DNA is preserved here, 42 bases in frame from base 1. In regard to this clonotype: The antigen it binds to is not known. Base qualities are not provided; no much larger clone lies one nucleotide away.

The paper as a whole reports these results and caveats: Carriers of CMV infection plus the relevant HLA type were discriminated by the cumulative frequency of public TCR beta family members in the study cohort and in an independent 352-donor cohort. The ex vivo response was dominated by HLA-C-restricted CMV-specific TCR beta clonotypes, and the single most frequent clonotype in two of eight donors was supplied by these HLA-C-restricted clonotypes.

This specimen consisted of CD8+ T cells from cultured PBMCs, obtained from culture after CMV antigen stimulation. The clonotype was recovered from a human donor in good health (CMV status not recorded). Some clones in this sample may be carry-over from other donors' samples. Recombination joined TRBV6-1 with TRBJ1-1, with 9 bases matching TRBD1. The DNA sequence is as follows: TGTGCCAGCAACCGGGACAGGGAGGACACTGAAGCTTTCTTT. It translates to CASNRDREDTEAFF.